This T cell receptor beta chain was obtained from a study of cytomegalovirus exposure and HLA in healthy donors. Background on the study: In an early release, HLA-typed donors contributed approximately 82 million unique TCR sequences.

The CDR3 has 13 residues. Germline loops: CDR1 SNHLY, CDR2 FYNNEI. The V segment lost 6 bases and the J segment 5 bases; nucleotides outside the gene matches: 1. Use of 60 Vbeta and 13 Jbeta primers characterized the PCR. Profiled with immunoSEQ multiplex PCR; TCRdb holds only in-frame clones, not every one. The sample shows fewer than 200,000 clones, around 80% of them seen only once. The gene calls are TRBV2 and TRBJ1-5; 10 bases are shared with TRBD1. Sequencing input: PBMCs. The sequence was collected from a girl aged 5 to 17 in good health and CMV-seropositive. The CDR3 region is CASRGTGDQPQHF. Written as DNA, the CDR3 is TGTGCCAGCAGGGGGACAGGGGATCAGCCCCAGCATTTT.